The next 26 T cell receptor beta chains were all read from a single sample in a study of identical twins. TCRdb used MiXCR to reprocess the 5' RACE reads, holding one entry per CDR3 protein. The table shows under 350,000 distinct CDR3 sequences, with 8% to 9.5% occurring only once. This same sample was also part of a study on yellow fever vaccine responses in identical twins.

Input material: CD8+ T cells sorted from blood. The receptor set was obtained from a woman under 30 in good health.

This clonotype was counted at least ten times. V gene TRBV4-2 combines with J gene TRBJ2-6, with 7 bases identical to TRBD2. The V gene end was trimmed by 4 bases and the J gene end by 0 bases; junction bases not matched to a gene: 9. The CDR3 loop spans 18 amino acids. Germline V gene lookup returns CDR1 LGHNA and CDR2 YNFKEQ. CDR3 residues: CASSPRGEGSSGANVLTF. CDR3 in DNA: TGTGCCAGCAGCCCTCGAGGGGAGGGAAGCTCTGGGGCCAACGTCCTGACTTTC.

The chain joins TRBV4-3 to TRBJ2-1, with D uncertain. CDR3 length: 12 amino acids. Trimming took off 0 bases at V and 12 bases at J, with 9 bases between the two ends. Germline values: CDR1 LGHNA, CDR2 YSLEER. The DNA of the CDR3 is TGCGCCAGCAGCCAAGATTCGGAGCGGCAGTTCTTC. Its protein is CASSQDSERQFF.

This clonotype was found many times. This chain uses TRBV7-6 with TRBJ1-1; D unclear. Germline CDR1 reads SGHVS; CDR2 reads FNYEAQ. V lost 1 base to trimming and J lost 7 bases, with 13 bases between them. There are 14 residues in the CDR3. The CDR3 coding sequence is TGTGCCAGCAGCTTAGGTCTCGGGCAGGATGAAGCTTTCTTT. It is translated as CASSLGLGQDEAFF.

This clonotype has only a few counts. The rearrangement links TRBV12-3 or TRBV12-4 to TRBJ2-7; D might be TRBD1 (6 bases). Trimming took 7 bases from V and 6 from J, leaving 13 bases between them. CDR3 length equals 12 residues. The CDR3 DNA follows: TGTGCCAGCACCCTGACAGGCGGCGAGCAGTACTTC. Translating it yields CASTLTGGEQYF.

This chain connects TRBV12-3 or TRBV12-4 to TRBJ2-3; 7 bases line up with TRBD1. The V gene end was trimmed by 3 bases and the J gene end by 0 bases; junction bases not matched to a gene: 3. The CDR3 length is 15 residues. This chain's CDR3 is CASSLTGQSTDTQYF. DNA for the CDR3: TGTGCCAGCAGTTTGACAGGGCAAAGCACAGATACGCAGTATTTT.

In its sample, this clonotype was seen a few times. The genes are TRBV19 and TRBJ2-6; tentatively, D is TRBD2 (6 bases). Trimming took off 4 bases at V and 2 bases at J, with 15 bases between the two ends. The CDR3 runs 17 residues. Germline CDR1 reads LNHDA; CDR2 reads SQIVND (reference sequence). The CDR3 region is CASSTPGLPPGANVLTF. The CDR3 coding sequence is TGTGCCAGTAGTACTCCGGGACTCCCGCCTGGGGCCAACGTCCTGACTTTC.

The chain recombines TRBV9 with TRBJ2-7; either TRBD1 or TRBD2 may fit D (6 bases each). CDR3 length: 12 residues. The germline V gene encodes CDR1 SGDLS and CDR2 YYNGEE. Trimming took off 4 bases at V and 7 bases at J, with 12 bases between the two ends. The CDR3 nucleotides are TGTGCCAGCAGCCCCGGGGGCGCTGAGCAGTACTTC. Protein product: CASSPGGAEQYF. Supplemented by reference TRBV9 and TRBJ2-7, the full variable domain reads DSGVTQTPKHLITATGQRVTLRCSPRSGDLSVYWYQQSLDQGLQFLIQYYNGEERAKGNILERFSAQQFPDLHSELNLSSLELGDSALYFCASSPGGAEQYFGPGTRLTVT.

This clonotype was counted many times. V is TRBV28 and J is TRBJ2-7; unclear D gene. V lost 1 base and J lost 3, with 7 bases in between. Looked up from germline, CDR1 is MDHEN and CDR2 is SYDVKM. The CDR3 consists of 13 residues. The CDR3: CASSLFVNYEQYF. CDR3 nucleotides: TGTGCCAGCAGTTTATTCGTAAACTACGAGCAGTACTTC.

The genes are TRBV14 and TRBJ2-2, with 7 positions matching TRBD2. The germline gives CDR1 SGHDN, CDR2 FVKESK. The CDR3 covers 13 residues. V lost 8 bases to trimming and J lost 7 bases; unmatched junction nucleotides: 7. CDR3 protein: CASRPSGGGELFF. In DNA, the CDR3 is TGTGCCAGCCGCCCTAGCGGTGGCGGGGAGCTGTTTTTT.

This clonotype was recorded many times. V and J are TRBV19 and TRBJ1-2; 12 bases fit TRBD1. The CDR3 is made up of 14 amino acids. V was clipped by 5 bases and J by 7 bases; unmatched bases: 5. The germline gives CDR1 LNHDA, CDR2 SQIVND (reference sequence). CDR3 nucleotides: TGTGCCAGTAGTCTGGGACAGGGGGCGAGTGGCTACACCTTC. Translation gives CASSLGQGASGYTF.

Ten or more counts support this clonotype. The chain has TRBV7-9 and TRBJ2-7, with D tentatively TRBD2 (5 bases). V lost 5 bases to trimming and J lost 3 bases, with 11 bases between them. This CDR3 has 13 residues. Germline V CDR1 and CDR2: SEHNR, FQNEAQ (reference sequence). The CDR3, as DNA: TGTGCCAGCAGCCCGGCCGGGATCTACGAGCAGTACTTC. Encoded protein: CASSPAGIYEQYF.

This clonotype was recorded at least ten times. The chain uses TRBV29-1 and TRBJ1-1; D gene unclear. The CDR3 has 16 residues. The V gene's germline CDR1 is SQVTM and CDR2 ANQGSEA. V was pared by 3 bases and J by 0 bases, with 17 bases between. The CDR3 coding sequence is TGCAGCGTTGATCTTGTTTCGGGATTCATGAACACTGAAGCTTTCTTT. Translated, it gives CSVDLVSGFMNTEAFF.

This chain links TRBV20-1 with TRBJ2-7; D remains unclear. CDR1 and CDR2 (germline): DFQATT, SNEGSKA (reference sequence). Trimming removed 0 bases at V and 4 bases at J, with 4 bases between. The CDR3 covers 11 residues. The CDR3 DNA reads TGCAGTGCTAGAGAGGCTTACGAGCAGTACTTC. Its protein product is CSAREAYEQYF.

The rearrangement joins TRBV24-1 to TRBJ2-1, with unresolved D. Germline V lookup: CDR1 KGHDR, CDR2 SFDVKD. The CDR3 is 11 residues long. Between the trimmed V and J ends, which lost 3 bases and 7 bases, there was a span of 3 bases. The CDR3 loop is CATSDENEQFF. The CDR3, as DNA: TGTGCCACCAGTGATGAAAATGAGCAGTTCTTC.

This clonotype was seen at least ten times. This chain connects TRBV27 to TRBJ2-7; the D gene is possibly TRBD2 (5 bases). Per the germline V gene, CDR1 is MNHEY and CDR2 is SMNVEV (reference sequence). Trimming removed 0 bases from V and 3 bases from J, with 6 bases in between. This CDR3 is 13 amino acids long. The CDR3 loop reads CASSLSGDYEQYF. In DNA, the CDR3 is TGTGCCAGCAGTTTATCCGGGGACTACGAGCAGTACTTC.

The V gene is TRBV7-8, the J gene TRBJ2-1; possible D gene TRBD2, 5 bases. CDR1 and CDR2 (germline): SGHVS, FQNEAQ. This CDR3 has 16 amino acids. V was trimmed by 1 base and J by 9 bases, leaving 19 bases between them. CDR3 amino acids: CASSLELGARSSEQFF. CDR3 sequence (DNA): TGTGCCAGCAGCTTAGAATTGGGAGCTAGATCCAGTGAGCAGTTCTTC.

The chain joins TRBV10-3 to TRBJ2-1; a possible D gene is TRBD2 (5 bases). This CDR3 is 16 amino acids long. Trimming shortened V by 3 bases and J by 0 bases, and 12 bases separated the two germline ends. Germline CDR1 and CDR2: ENHRY and SYGVKD. CDR3 sequence (DNA): TGTGCCATCAGTGAAGGACTCTTGAGCTCCTACAATGAGCAGTTCTTC. Protein: CAISEGLLSSYNEQFF.

V is TRBV7-9 and J is TRBJ2-3; D ambiguous. Trimming pared 4 bases from V and 2 bases from J, leaving 16 bases between. This CDR3 contains 16 residues. From germline, CDR1 is SEHNR and CDR2 FQNEAQ (reference sequence). The chain's CDR3 is CASSSFLSANTDTQYF. The CDR3 DNA reads as TGTGCCAGCAGCTCGTTTCTTTCAGCCAACACAGATACGCAGTATTTT.

V is TRBV6-1 and J is TRBJ1-5; D remains ambiguous. V dropped 6 bases and J dropped 5 bases, with 11 bases sitting between them. The CDR3 runs 13 residues. The germline V gene encodes CDR1 MNHNS and CDR2 SASEGT. CDR3 DNA: TGTGCCAGCAGACCCGACCGAGATCAGCCCCAGCATTTT. Encoded protein: CASRPDRDQPQHF.

This clonotype was detected only a few times. The chain has TRBV4-2 and TRBJ2-3; 7 bases are a match to TRBD2. The ends lost 0 bases at V and 0 bases at J; junction bases unmatched: 9. The CDR3 has 18 residues. Germline CDR1 LGHNA, CDR2 YNFKEQ. Here the CDR3 DNA reads TGTGCCAGCAGCCAAGATGATATAGAAGCGGGGAGCACAGATACGCAGTATTTT. This codes for CASSQDDIEAGSTDTQYF.

There are many counts of this clonotype. V usage is TRBV15 and J usage is TRBJ1-1; 9 nucleotides match TRBD1. This CDR3 is 15 amino acids long. The germline V gene encodes CDR1 LNHNV and CDR2 YYDKDF (reference sequence). Germline trimming cut 5 bases from V and 5 bases from J; bases unmatched to any gene: 9. The CDR3 is CATSLRQGGRTEAFF. In DNA, the CDR3 is TGTGCCACCAGCTTACGACAGGGGGGAAGAACTGAAGCTTTCTTT.

This clonotype occurred many times. V and J are TRBV9 and TRBJ2-3; 8 nucleotides line up with TRBD2. The CDR3 loop spans 16 amino acids. The trim removed 0 bases at V and 2 bases at J, leaving 5 bases unmatched. The germline V gene has CDR1 SGDLS and CDR2 YYNGEE. Written as DNA, the CDR3 is TGTGCCAGCAGCGTAGGCGGTAGCGGGGCCACAGATACGCAGTATTTT. This encodes CASSVGGSGATDTQYF.

This clonotype occurred a few times. The CDR3 sequence: CATSDRLGEQYF. The CDR3 nucleotides read TGTGCCACCAGTGATCGTCTCGGCGAGCAGTACTTC. The rearrangement joins TRBV24-1 to TRBJ2-7; no firm D call. With 3 bases removed from V and 6 bases from J, the gap between germline ends came to 8 bases. Germline V lookup: CDR1 KGHDR, CDR2 SFDVKD. The CDR3 is 12 amino acids.

This clonotype showed up many times. The genes are TRBV7-9 and TRBJ2-7, with TRBD1 identical over 7 bases. The CDR3 contains 17 residues. After removal of 4 bases from V and 0 bases from J, the junction contained 12 bases not matched to a gene. Germline V gene data show CDR1 as SEHNR and CDR2 as FQNEAQ (reference sequence). CDR3: CASSSLIADRSSYEQYF. CDR3 nucleotides: TGTGCCAGCAGCTCGCTAATCGCGGACAGGAGCTCCTACGAGCAGTACTTC.

This clonotype was recorded a few times. The CDR3 nucleotides read TGTGCCAGCAGCCTACATAGGCACTGGCTCCACGAGCAGTACTTC. Translated, it gives CASSLHRHWLHEQYF. J is TRBJ2-7 and V is TRBV7-4; D is ambiguous. V was trimmed by 5 bases and J by 5 bases, leaving 19 bases between them. The V gene's germline CDR1 is SGHVT and CDR2 SQSDAQ. The CDR3 length is 15 residues.

The rearrangement uses TRBV27 and TRBJ2-1; tentatively, D is TRBD1 or TRBD2 (5 bases each). V lost 4 bases and J lost 10, with 14 bases in between. CDR1 and CDR2 from the germline V gene are MNHEY and SMNVEV (reference sequence). CDR3 size: 13 residues. The CDR3 DNA is TGTGCCAGCAGTTGGGACCAGGGCGGGGAGCAGTTCTTC. This translates into CASSWDQGGEQFF.